This T cell receptor (beta chain) was identified in a study of shared clonotypes between healthy human individuals. CDR1 and CDR2 (germline): SGHKS, YYEKEE (reference sequence). The germline V and J ends were trimmed by 0 bases and 6 bases, with 21 bases remaining between them. The CDR3 covers 17 residues. Only in-frame clones appear in the TCRdb table, and some are missing; sequencing was by immunoSEQ multiplex PCR. The sample consists of fewer than 850,000 clones, about two thirds of them appearing once. The gene calls are TRBV5-5 and TRBJ1-2; D ambiguous. Sequencing was done on a sample of memory CD4+ T cells sorted from blood. Sample subset: CD45RA-negative fraction. The clonotype originates from a woman in her thirties in good health. The DNA of the CDR3 is TGTGCCAGCAGCTTGGTCCTACGCATCGAGAACCTTAATGGCTACACCTTC. Amino acid sequence: CASSLVLRIENLNGYTF. Combining the CDR3 with reference TRBV5-5 and TRBJ1-2 gives the whole variable domain DAGVTQSPTHLIKTRGQQVTLRCSPISGHKSVSWYQQVLGQGPQFIFQYYEKEERGRGNFPDRFSARQFPNYSSELNVNALLLGDSALYLCASSLVLRIENLNGYTFGSGTRLTVV.